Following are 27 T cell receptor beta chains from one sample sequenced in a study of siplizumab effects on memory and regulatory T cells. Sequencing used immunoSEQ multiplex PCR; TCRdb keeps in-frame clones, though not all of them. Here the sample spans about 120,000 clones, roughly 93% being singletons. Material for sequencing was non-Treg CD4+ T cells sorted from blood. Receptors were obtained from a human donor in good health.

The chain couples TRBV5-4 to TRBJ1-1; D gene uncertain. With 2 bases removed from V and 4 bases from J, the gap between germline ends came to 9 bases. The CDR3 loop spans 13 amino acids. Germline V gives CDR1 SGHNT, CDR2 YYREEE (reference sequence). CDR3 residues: CASSFSAGTEAFF. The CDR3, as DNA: TGTGCCAGCAGCTTCTCCGCGGGCACTGAAGCTTTCTTT.

For the CDR3, the DNA is TGTGCCAGCAGGTCCGGACTTGGCACAGATACGCAGTATTTT. This gives the protein CASRSGLGTDTQYF. The chain links TRBV2 to TRBJ2-3; D perhaps matches TRBD2 (5 bases). The V gene's germline CDR1 is SNHLY and CDR2 FYNNEI. V was pared by 6 bases and J by 1 base, with 11 bases between. The CDR3 is 14 amino acids.

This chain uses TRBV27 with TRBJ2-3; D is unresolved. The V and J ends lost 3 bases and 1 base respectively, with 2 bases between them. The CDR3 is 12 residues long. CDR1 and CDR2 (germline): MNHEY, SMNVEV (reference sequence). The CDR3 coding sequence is TGTGCCAGCAGTTTCCGCACAGATACGCAGTATTTT. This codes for CASSFRTDTQYF.

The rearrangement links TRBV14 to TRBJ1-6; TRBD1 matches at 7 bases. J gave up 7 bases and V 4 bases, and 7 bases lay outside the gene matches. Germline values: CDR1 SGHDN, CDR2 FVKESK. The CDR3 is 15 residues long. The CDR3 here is CASSPRQGRNSPLHF. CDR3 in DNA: TGTGCCAGCAGCCCACGACAGGGTCGGAATTCACCCCTCCACTTT.

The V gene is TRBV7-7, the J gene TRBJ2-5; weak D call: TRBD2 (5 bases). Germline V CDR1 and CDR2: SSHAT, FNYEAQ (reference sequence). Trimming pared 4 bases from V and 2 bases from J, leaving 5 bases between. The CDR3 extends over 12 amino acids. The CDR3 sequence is CASSSGQETQYF. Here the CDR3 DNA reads TGTGCCAGCAGCTCGGGACAAGAGACCCAGTACTTC.

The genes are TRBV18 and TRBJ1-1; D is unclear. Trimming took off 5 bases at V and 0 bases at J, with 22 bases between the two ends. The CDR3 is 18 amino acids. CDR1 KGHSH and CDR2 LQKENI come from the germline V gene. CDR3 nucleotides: TGTGCCAGCTCATCATACCTCTTACCCACAGACCTGAACACTGAAGCTTTCTTT. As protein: CASSSYLLPTDLNTEAFF.

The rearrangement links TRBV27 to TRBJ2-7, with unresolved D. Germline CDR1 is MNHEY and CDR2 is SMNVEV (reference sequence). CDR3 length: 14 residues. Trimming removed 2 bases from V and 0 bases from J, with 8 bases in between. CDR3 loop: CASSLRKSSYEQYF. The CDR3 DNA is TGTGCCAGCAGTTTACGCAAAAGCTCCTACGAGCAGTACTTC.

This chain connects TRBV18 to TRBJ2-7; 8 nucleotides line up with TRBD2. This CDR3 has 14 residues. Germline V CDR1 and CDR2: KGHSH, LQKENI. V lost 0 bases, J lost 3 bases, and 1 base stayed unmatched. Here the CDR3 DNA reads TGTGCCAGCTCACCACCCCGGGGGGGCTACGAGCAGTACTTC. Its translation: CASSPPRGGYEQYF.

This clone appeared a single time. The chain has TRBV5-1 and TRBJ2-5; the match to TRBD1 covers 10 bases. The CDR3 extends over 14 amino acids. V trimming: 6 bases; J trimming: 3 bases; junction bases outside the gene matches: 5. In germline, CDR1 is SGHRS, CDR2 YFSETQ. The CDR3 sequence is CASNLGQGKETQYF. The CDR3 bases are TGCGCCAGCAACCTGGGACAGGGGAAAGAGACCCAGTACTTC.

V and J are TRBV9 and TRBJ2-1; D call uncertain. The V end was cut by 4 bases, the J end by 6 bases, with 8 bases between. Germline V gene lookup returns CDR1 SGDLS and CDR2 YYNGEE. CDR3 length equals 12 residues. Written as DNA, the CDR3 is TGTGCCAGCAGCCGAGTGGCCAATGAGCAGTTCTTC. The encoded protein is CASSRVANEQFF.

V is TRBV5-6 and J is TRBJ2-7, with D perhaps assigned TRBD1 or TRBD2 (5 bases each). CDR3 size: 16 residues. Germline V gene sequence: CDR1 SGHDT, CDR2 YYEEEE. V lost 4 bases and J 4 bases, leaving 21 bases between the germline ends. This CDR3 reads CASSAAGTGIKYEQYF. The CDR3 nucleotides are TGTGCCAGCAGCGCGGCCGGGACCGGAATTAAGTACGAGCAGTACTTC.

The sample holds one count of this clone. CDR3 sequence (DNA): TGTGCCAGCTCACCTGACAAGTACGAGCAGTACTTC. Residues: CASSPDKYEQYF. The chain combines TRBV18 with TRBJ2-7; D call uncertain. Germline loops: CDR1 KGHSH, CDR2 LQKENI. V lost 3 bases and J 4 bases, leaving 7 bases between the germline ends. This CDR3 contains 12 residues.

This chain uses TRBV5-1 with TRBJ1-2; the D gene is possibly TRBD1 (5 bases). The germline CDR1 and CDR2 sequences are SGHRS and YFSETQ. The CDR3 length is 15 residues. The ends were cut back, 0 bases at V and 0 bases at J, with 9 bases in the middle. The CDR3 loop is CASSLGDGANYGYTF. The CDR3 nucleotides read TGCGCCAGCAGCTTGGGGGACGGAGCTAACTATGGCTACACCTTC.

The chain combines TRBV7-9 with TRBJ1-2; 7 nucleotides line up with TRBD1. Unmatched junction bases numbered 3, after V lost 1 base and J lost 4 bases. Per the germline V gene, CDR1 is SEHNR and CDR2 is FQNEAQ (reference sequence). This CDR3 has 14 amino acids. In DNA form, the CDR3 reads TGTGCCAGCAGCTTAGTACAGGGGAGCTATGGCTACACCTTC. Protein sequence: CASSLVQGSYGYTF.

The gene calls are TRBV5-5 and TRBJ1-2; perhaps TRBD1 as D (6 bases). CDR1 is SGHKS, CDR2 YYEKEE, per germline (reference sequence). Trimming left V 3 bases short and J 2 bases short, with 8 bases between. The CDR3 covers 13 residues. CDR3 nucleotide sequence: TGTGCCAGCAGCTCACAGGGAAACTATGGCTACACCTTC. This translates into CASSSQGNYGYTF.

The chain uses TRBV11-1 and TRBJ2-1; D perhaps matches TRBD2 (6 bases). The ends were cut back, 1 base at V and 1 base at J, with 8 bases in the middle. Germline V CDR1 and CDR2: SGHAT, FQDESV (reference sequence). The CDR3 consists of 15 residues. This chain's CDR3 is CASSLEAGSYNEQFF. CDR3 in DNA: TGTGCCAGCAGCTTAGAGGCGGGGTCCTACAATGAGCAGTTCTTC.

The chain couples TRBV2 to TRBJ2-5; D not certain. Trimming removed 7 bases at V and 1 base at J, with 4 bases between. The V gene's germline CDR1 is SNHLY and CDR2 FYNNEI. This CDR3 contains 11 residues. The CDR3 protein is CASKAQETQYF. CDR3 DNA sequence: TGTGCCAGCAAAGCCCAAGAGACCCAGTACTTC.

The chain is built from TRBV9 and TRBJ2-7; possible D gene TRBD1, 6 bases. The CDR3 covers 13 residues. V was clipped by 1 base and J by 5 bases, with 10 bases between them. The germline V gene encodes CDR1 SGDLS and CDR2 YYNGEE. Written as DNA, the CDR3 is TGTGCCAGCAGCGTATCGGGACAAAACGAGCAGTACTTC. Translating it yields CASSVSGQNEQYF.

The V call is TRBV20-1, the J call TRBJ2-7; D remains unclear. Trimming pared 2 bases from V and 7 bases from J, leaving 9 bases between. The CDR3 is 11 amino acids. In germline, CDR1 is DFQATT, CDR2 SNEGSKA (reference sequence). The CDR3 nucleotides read TGCAGTGCTAGAAAAGCGTGGGAGCAGTACTTC. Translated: CSARKAWEQYF.

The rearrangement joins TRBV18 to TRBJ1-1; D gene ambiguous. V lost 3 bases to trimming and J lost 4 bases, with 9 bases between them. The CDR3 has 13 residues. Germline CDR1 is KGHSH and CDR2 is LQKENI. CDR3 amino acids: CASSPNKGTEAFF. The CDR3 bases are TGTGCCAGCTCACCTAACAAGGGCACTGAAGCTTTCTTT. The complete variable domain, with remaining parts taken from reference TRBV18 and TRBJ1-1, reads NAGVMQNPRHLVRRRGQEARLRCSPMKGHSHVYWYRQLPEEGLKFMVYLQKENIIDESGMPKERFSAEFPKEGPSILRIQQVVRGDSAAYFCASSPNKGTEAFFGQGTRLTVV.

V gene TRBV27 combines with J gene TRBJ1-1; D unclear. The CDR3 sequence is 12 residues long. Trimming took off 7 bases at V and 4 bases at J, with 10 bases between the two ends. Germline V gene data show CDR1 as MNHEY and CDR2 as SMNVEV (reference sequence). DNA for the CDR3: TGTGCCAGCATTGGGTCCCGCACTGAAGCTTTCTTT. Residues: CASIGSRTEAFF.

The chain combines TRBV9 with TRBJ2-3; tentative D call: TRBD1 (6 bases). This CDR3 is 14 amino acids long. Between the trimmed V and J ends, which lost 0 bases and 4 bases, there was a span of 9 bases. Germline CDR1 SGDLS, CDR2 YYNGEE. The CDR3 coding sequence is TGTGCCAGCAGCGTAGGACAGGACCCAGATACGCAGTATTTT. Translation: CASSVGQDPDTQYF.

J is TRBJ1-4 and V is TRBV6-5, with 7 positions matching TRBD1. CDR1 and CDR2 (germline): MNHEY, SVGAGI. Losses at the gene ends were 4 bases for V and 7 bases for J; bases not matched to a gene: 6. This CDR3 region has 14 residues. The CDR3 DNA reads TGTGCCAGCAGTTCGGGACAGCCGATTGAAAAACTGTTTTTT. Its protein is CASSSGQPIEKLFF.

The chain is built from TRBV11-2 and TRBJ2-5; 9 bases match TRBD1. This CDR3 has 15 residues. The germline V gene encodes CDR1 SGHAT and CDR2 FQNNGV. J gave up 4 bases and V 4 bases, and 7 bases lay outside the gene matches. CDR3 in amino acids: CASSSGTGSVETQYF. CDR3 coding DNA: TGTGCCAGCAGCTCCGGGACAGGGTCGGTAGAGACCCAGTACTTC.

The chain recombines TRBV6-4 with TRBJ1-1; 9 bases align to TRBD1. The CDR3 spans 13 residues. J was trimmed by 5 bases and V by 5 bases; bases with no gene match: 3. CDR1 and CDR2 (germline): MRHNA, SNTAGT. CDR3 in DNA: TGTGCCAGCAGTCCGGACAGGGGAACTGAAGCTTTCTTT. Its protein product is CASSPDRGTEAFF.

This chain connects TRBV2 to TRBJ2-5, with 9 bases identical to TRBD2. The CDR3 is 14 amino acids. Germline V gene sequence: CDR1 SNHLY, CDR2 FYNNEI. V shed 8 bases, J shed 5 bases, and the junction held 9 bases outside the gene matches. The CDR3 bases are TGTGCCAGCTTACTAGCGGGTGGGGTCGAGACCCAGTACTTC. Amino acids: CASLLAGGVETQYF.

The CDR3 DNA sequence: TGTGCCAGCACCCCTTCAGGTTTCAATCAGCCCCAGCATTTT. It is translated as CASTPSGFNQPQHF. The chain joins TRBV18 to TRBJ1-5, with D unclear. Germline-derived CDR1 and CDR2 are KGHSH and LQKENI. V was clipped by 8 bases and J by 3 bases, with 14 bases between them. CDR3 length equals 14 residues.